Following are 11 T cell receptor beta chains from one sample sequenced in a study of glioma-infiltrating T cells after dendritic cell vaccination. This sample's time point: after dendritic cell vaccination, including at tumor progression/relapse. Assay: immunoSEQ multiplex PCR; the TCRdb copy retains only in-frame clones and omits some. The sample includes roughly 60,000 clones, under 90% seen only once; the top ten take roughly 9%. The source was blood, collected after dendritic cell vaccination. The receptors originated from a human donor with glioblastoma.

V usage is TRBV16 and J usage is TRBJ1-2; D is unresolved. V lost 0 bases and J 3 bases, leaving 20 bases between the germline ends. The V gene's germline CDR1 is KGHSY and CDR2 FQNENV. The CDR3 is 18 residues long. In nucleotides, the CDR3 is TGTGCCAGCAGCCAATCACGGGGTCTCGGGAAGACGGACTATGGCTACACCTTC. This encodes CASSQSRGLGKTDYGYTF. The whole variable domain, remainder taken from reference TRBV16 and TRBJ1-2, is GEEVAQTPKHLVRGEGQKAKLYCAPIKGHSYVFWYQQVLKNEFKFLISFQNENVFDETGMPKERFSAKCLPNSPCSLEIQATKLEDSAVYFCASSQSRGLGKTDYGYTFGSGTRLTVV.

The chain has TRBV30 and TRBJ1-2; TRBD1 matches 7 bases. Germline CDR1 is GTSNPN and CDR2 is SVGIG (reference sequence). Trimming took 1 base from V and 6 from J; bases not matched to a gene: 11. The CDR3 covers 15 residues. The CDR3 sequence is CAWSDHRQGVDGYTF. The CDR3 region has the DNA TGTGCCTGGAGTGACCACCGACAGGGTGTGGATGGCTACACCTTC.

The chain is built from TRBV6-5 and TRBJ2-5; no clear D gene. The V end was cut by 8 bases, the J end by 7 bases, with 17 bases between. CDR3 length: 13 amino acids. From germline, CDR1 is MNHEY and CDR2 SVGAGI. The CDR3 sequence: CASGPVGSGTQYF. The CDR3 DNA sequence: TGTGCCAGCGGCCCGGTCGGGTCCGGGACCCAGTACTTC.

The J gene is TRBJ2-2, the V gene TRBV28; 7 nucleotides line up with TRBD2. CDR3 length: 16 amino acids. The germline V gene encodes CDR1 MDHEN and CDR2 SYDVKM. V shed 7 bases, J shed 1 base, and the junction held 9 bases outside the gene matches. The CDR3 DNA sequence: TGTGCCAGCACCTCTAACGGGGGGTGGAACACCGGGGAGCTGTTTTTT. Its protein product is CASTSNGGWNTGELFF.

The chain uses TRBV14 and TRBJ2-7; 9 positions match TRBD1. The V gene's germline CDR1 is SGHDN and CDR2 FVKESK. Losses at the gene ends were 5 bases for V and 4 bases for J; bases not matched to a gene: 6. The length of the CDR3 is 14 residues. CDR3 DNA sequence: TGTGCCAGCAGCGCCGGGACAGGGAGGTACGAGCAGTACTTC. Protein: CASSAGTGRYEQYF. The whole variable domain, filled in from reference TRBV14 and TRBJ2-7, reads EAGVTQFPSHSVIEKGQTVTLRCDPISGHDNLYWYRRVMGKEIKFLLHFVKESKQDESGMPNNRFLAERTGGTYSTLKVQPAELEDSGVYFCASSAGTGRYEQYFGPGTRLTVT.

The chain joins TRBV4-1 to TRBJ1-5, with TRBD1 matching 10 bases. Looked up from germline, CDR1 is MGHRA and CDR2 is YSYEKL. This CDR3 contains 19 residues. Germline trimming cut 0 bases from V and 5 bases from J; bases unmatched to any gene: 13. The CDR3 region is CASSQDLLKRDRGYQPQHF. For the CDR3, the DNA is TGCGCCAGCAGCCAAGATTTGTTAAAAAGGGACAGGGGTTATCAGCCCCAGCATTTT.

V gene TRBV6-5 combines with J gene TRBJ1-1; TRBD1 is a possible D gene (5 bases). From germline, CDR1 is MNHEY and CDR2 SVGAGI. This CDR3 contains 15 residues. The V end lost 0 bases, the J end lost 1 base, and 9 bases lay between the germline ends. CDR3 coding DNA: TGTGCCAGCAGTTACTCTCGGGGGTGGAACACTGAAGCTTTCTTT. It translates to CASSYSRGWNTEAFF.

CDR3 sequence: CSVESAVSTDTQYF. The CDR3 nucleotides are TGCAGCGTTGAAAGTGCAGTTAGCACAGATACGCAGTATTTT. The rearrangement links TRBV29-1 to TRBJ2-3; D is unclear. The CDR3 is 14 residues long. Between the trimmed V and J ends, which lost 2 bases and 0 bases, there was a span of 9 bases. The germline CDR1 and CDR2 sequences are SQVTM and ANQGSEA.

The chain joins TRBV29-1 to TRBJ2-5; no reliable D call. Germline V gene lookup returns CDR1 SQVTM and CDR2 ANQGSEA. V lost 2 bases and J lost 2, with 15 bases in between. This CDR3 region has 15 residues. In nucleotides, the CDR3 is TGCAGCGTTGAAACTACCGGTACACTGCAAGAGACCCAGTACTTC. Translation: CSVETTGTLQETQYF.

This chain joins TRBV5-1 and TRBJ2-2, with 7 bases lining up with TRBD2. Germline V gives CDR1 SGHRS, CDR2 YFSETQ. Unmatched junction bases numbered 6, after V lost 3 bases and J lost 1 base. CDR3 length: 16 residues. The DNA of the CDR3 is TGCGCCAGCAGCTACCTAGCGGCTGGGAACACCGGGGAGCTGTTTTTT. It yields the protein CASSYLAAGNTGELFF.

This chain uses TRBV19 with TRBJ1-6, with 10 bases aligning to TRBD1. The germline gives CDR1 LNHDA, CDR2 SQIVND (reference sequence). This CDR3 region has 15 residues. The V segment lost 0 bases and the J segment 10 bases; nucleotides outside the gene matches: 3. CDR3 DNA sequence: TGTGCCAGTAGTATAGAAGACAGGGGGCAGTCACCCCTCCACTTT. Translated, it gives CASSIEDRGQSPLHF.